A selection of T cell receptor beta chains follows, all from one sample in a study of T cells in Graves' hyperthyroidism and ophthalmopathy. TCRdb reanalysed the multiplex PCR reads using MiXCR and keeps one entry per CDR3 protein. The repertoire holds 400,000 to 450,000 distinct CDR3 sequences, roughly 14% seen once, with around 13% in the top ten. The specimen was blood. The receptors stem from a man aged 18-30 years with Graves' ophthalmopathy. Both conserved end residues are part of each CDR3. The D gene is left open where the match is weak. For some rows the clone size is stated as once, few or many, or as a class when expanded; others skip it.

d_gene	v_gene	abundance	j_gene	CDR3aa	CDR3nt
TRBD2	TRBV7-9	many	TRBJ2-1	CASSSTSGGARMDEQFF	TGTGCCAGCAGTTCTACTAGCGGGGGGGCGAGAATGGATGAGCAGTTCTTC
-	TRBV19	-	TRBJ1-2	CASNPGERYGYTF	TGTGCCAGTAACCCTGGGGAAAGGTATGGCTACACCTTC
-	TRBV20-1	few	TRBJ1-6	CSADSNRKNSPLHF	TGCAGTGCCGACTCAAACAGGAAAAATTCACCCCTCCACTTT
-	TRBV6-4	few	TRBJ2-2	CASRDLTGELFF	TGTGCCAGCCGGGACCTCACCGGGGAGCTGTTTTTT
-	TRBV3-1	many	TRBJ1-5	CASSQADRYSNQPQHF	TGTGCCAGCAGCCAAGCGGATCGTTATAGCAATCAGCCCCAGCATTTT
-	TRBV11-3	many	TRBJ1-1	CASSFSGHNTEAFF	TGTGCCAGCAGCTTTAGTGGGCATAACACTGAAGCTTTCTTT
TRBD2	TRBV20-1	-	TRBJ2-7	CSARLLAGESYEQYF	TGCAGTGCTAGACTCCTAGCGGGAGAATCTTACGAGCAGTACTTC
-	TRBV4-1	-	TRBJ2-3	CASSQERSGTDTQYF	TGCGCCAGCAGCCAAGAGCGGAGTGGGACAGATACGCAGTATTTT
-	TRBV19	-	TRBJ1-3	CASPHSFNTIYF	TGTGCCAGTCCCCACAGCTTCAACACCATATATTTT
-	TRBV5-8	-	TRBJ1-2	CASSLNSGAHGYTF	TGTGCCAGCAGCTTAAATTCAGGGGCCCACGGCTACACCTTC
-	TRBV3-1	many	TRBJ2-1	CASSQVGNSYNEQFF	TGTGCCAGCAGCCAAGTGGGAAACTCCTACAATGAGCAGTTCTTC
-	TRBV28	few	TRBJ2-6	CASSKGFGANVLTF	TGTGCCAGCAGTAAAGGTTTCGGGGCCAACGTCCTGACTTTC
-	TRBV20-1	many	TRBJ2-2	CSASGTGELFF	TGCAGTGCTAGTGGCACCGGGGAGCTGTTTTTT